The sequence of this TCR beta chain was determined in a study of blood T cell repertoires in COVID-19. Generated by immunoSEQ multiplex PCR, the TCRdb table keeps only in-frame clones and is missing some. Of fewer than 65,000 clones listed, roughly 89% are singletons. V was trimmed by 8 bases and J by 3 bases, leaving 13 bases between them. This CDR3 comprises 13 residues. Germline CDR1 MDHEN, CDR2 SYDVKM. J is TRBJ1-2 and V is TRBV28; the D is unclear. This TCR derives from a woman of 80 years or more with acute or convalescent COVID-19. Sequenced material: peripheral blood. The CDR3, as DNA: TGTGCCAGCGCTTCGACGGAGGACTATGGCTACACCTTC. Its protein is CASASTEDYGYTF.